Listed below are T cell receptor beta chains from one sample, sequenced in a study of early stage breast cancer tumors. Clones were sequenced by immunoSEQ multiplex PCR, and TCRdb holds only the in-frame ones, with some missing. This sample has about 30,000 clones, with around 70% found just once. Sequencing was performed on blood. These receptors were obtained from a person aged 45-60 years with breast cancer. The CDR3 runs from the conserved cysteine through the conserved F or W. Each record gives: CDR3 protein, CDR3 DNA, J gene, D gene, clone size, V gene. D genes are given only for firm matches. Size is omitted from some rows. Given values are once, few, many or a class for expanded clones.

CAISESRDITYEQYF TGTGCCATCAGTGAGTCGAGGGACATAACCTACGAGCAGTACTTC TRBJ2-7 - - TRBV10-3
CASRIAGGSADTQYF TGCGCCAGCAGAATAGCAGGAGGGAGCGCAGATACGCAGTATTTT TRBJ2-3 - - TRBV5-1
CASSETGGKAFF TGTGCCAGCAGCGAGACAGGGGGAAAAGCTTTCTTT TRBJ1-1 TRBD1 - TRBV7-2
CASSHSQGGQPQHF TGTGCCAGCAGCCACAGCCAGGGGGGTCAGCCCCAGCATTTT TRBJ1-5 TRBD1 - TRBV6-6
CASSLFRESKNIQYF TGTGCCAGCAGCCTCTTCAGGGAAAGCAAAAACATTCAGTACTTC TRBJ2-4 - - TRBV25-1
CASSPGLPSGTGELFF TGTGCCAGCAGCCCGGGACTACCTTCGGGAACCGGGGAGCTGTTTTTT TRBJ2-2 TRBD2 - TRBV11-2
CAWSRPQGNQPQHF TGTGCCTGGAGTAGGCCTCAGGGCAATCAGCCCCAGCATTTT TRBJ1-5 - few TRBV30
CASSQGLRGGEDTQYF TGTGCCAGCAGCCAAGGTTTGCGGGGAGGGGAAGATACGCAGTATTTT TRBJ2-3 TRBD2 few TRBV14
CATHSGRSSYNEQFF TGTGCCACCCATAGCGGGAGGAGCTCCTACAATGAGCAGTTCTTC TRBJ2-1 TRBD2 - TRBV6-1
CASSAGWLAGYNEQFF TGCGCCAGCAGCGCGGGTTGGCTAGCGGGATACAATGAGCAGTTCTTC TRBJ2-1 TRBD2 few TRBV5-1
CASSAGTGGRETQYF TGTGCCAGCAGCGCCGGGACAGGGGGTAGGGAGACCCAGTACTTC TRBJ2-5 TRBD1 once TRBV9
CSAGQGSGNTIYF TGCAGCGCGGGACAGGGTTCTGGAAACACCATATATTTT TRBJ1-3 TRBD1 few TRBV29-1
CASSLAFKEANQPQHF TGTGCCAGCAGTTTAGCCTTTAAGGAGGCCAATCAGCCCCAGCATTTT TRBJ1-5 - - TRBV27
CASSYVARGENQPQHF TGTGCCAGTAGTTATGTAGCCAGGGGGGAGAATCAGCCCCAGCATTTT TRBJ1-5 TRBD1 - TRBV19
CASSLAGGDEQFF TGTGCCAGCAGCCTAGCGGGAGGGGATGAGCAGTTCTTC TRBJ2-1 TRBD2 - TRBV9
CATSRDGSSNQPQHF TGTGCCACCAGCAGAGATGGCAGTAGCAATCAGCCCCAGCATTTT TRBJ1-5 - - TRBV15
CASSERQGRGGNTIYF TGTGCCAGCAGCGAAAGACAGGGTCGCGGTGGAAACACCATATATTTT TRBJ1-3 TRBD1 - TRBV5-5
CATSRDREGALYGYTF TGTGCCACCAGCAGAGATCGTGAAGGGGCCCTGTATGGCTACACCTTC TRBJ1-2 - - TRBV15
CAWSEDSFSGNTIYF TGTGCCTGGAGTGAAGACTCCTTCTCTGGAAACACCATATATTTT TRBJ1-3 - - TRBV30
CASSKGGEAFF TGTGCCAGCAGCAAAGGAGGGGAAGCTTTCTTT TRBJ1-1 - - TRBV9
CASRSTREKLFF TGTGCCAGCCGCTCTACCCGGGAAAAACTGTTTTTT TRBJ1-4 - once TRBV25-1
CASSLRGQPAKLFF TGTGCCAGTAGTCTCAGGGGACAACCGGCAAAACTGTTTTTT TRBJ1-4 - - TRBV19
CASSESGQRGNTIYF TGTGCCAGCAGTGAAAGTGGGCAGCGAGGAAACACCATATATTTT TRBJ1-3 - - TRBV2
CASSLALGVMDGYTF TGCGCCAGCAGCTTGGCCTTAGGGGTGATGGATGGCTACACCTTC TRBJ1-2 - - TRBV5-1
CASGEDYGYTF TGTGCCAGCGGGGAGGACTATGGCTACACCTTC TRBJ1-2 - - TRBV18
CAISAGNYEQYF TGTGCCATCAGTGCCGGGAATTACGAGCAGTACTTC TRBJ2-7 - - TRBV10-3
CASSAPGQGPEKLFF TGTGCCAGCAGCGCACCGGGACAGGGACCTGAAAAACTGTTTTTT TRBJ1-4 TRBD1 - TRBV9
CASSGSRGRDQYF TGTGCCAGCAGTGGGAGCAGGGGGCGCGATCAGTACTTC TRBJ2-4 TRBD1 few TRBV2
CASSRDGGRDEKLFF TGTGCCAGCAGCCGAGACGGGGGCAGGGATGAAAAACTGTTTTTT TRBJ1-4 - - TRBV7-8
CASSFAGTTGYTF TGTGCCAGCAGCTTCGCCGGGACGACTGGCTACACCTTC TRBJ1-2 - - TRBV5-6
CASSQEPPASGSMNIQYF TGCGCCAGCAGCCAAGAACCCCCGGCTAGCGGGAGTATGAACATTCAGTACTTC TRBJ2-4 TRBD2 - TRBV4-1
CASSEAGTANEQFF TGTGCCAGCAGTGAAGCCGGGACTGCCAATGAGCAGTTCTTC TRBJ2-1 - - TRBV6-1
CASGPQDLSTDTQYF TGTGCTAGTGGTCCACAGGACCTAAGCACAGATACGCAGTATTTT TRBJ2-3 - few TRBV12-5
CASTEQLFYEQYF TGTGCCAGCACCGAGCAGCTATTCTACGAGCAGTACTTC TRBJ2-7 - - TRBV6-1
CASGGQQTYEQYF TGTGCCAGCGGCGGACAACAAACCTACGAGCAGTACTTC TRBJ2-7 - once TRBV7-9
CASSVANGGQGNEKLFF TGTGCCAGCAGCGTAGCAAACGGGGGACAGGGGAACGAAAAACTGTTTTTT TRBJ1-4 TRBD1 - TRBV9
CASSLGQIYEQYF TGTGCCAGCAGCTTAGGGCAAATCTACGAGCAGTACTTC TRBJ2-7 - - TRBV11-2
CASRENTEAFF TGTGCCAGCAGGGAGAACACTGAAGCTTTCTTT TRBJ1-1 - few TRBV7-9
CASPGTLNTEAFF TGTGCCAGCCCCGGGACTTTGAACACTGAAGCTTTCTTT TRBJ1-1 - - TRBV6-1
CASSAPTSGATYEQYF TGTGCCAGCAGCGCCCCGACTAGCGGGGCGACGTACGAGCAGTACTTC TRBJ2-7 TRBD2 - TRBV5-4
CASSAYRGRTEAFF TGCGCCAGCAGCGCATACAGGGGGCGCACTGAAGCTTTCTTT TRBJ1-1 TRBD1 - TRBV5-1